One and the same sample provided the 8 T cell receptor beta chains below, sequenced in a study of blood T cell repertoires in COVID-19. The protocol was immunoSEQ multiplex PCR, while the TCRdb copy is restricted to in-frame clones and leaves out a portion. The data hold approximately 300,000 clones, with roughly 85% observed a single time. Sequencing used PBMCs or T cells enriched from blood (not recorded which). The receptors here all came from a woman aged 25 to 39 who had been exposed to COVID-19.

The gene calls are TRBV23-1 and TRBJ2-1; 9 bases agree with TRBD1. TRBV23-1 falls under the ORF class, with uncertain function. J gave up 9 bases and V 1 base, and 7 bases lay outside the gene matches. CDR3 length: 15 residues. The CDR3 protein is CASSQLFGQGTEQFF. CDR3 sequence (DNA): TGCGCCAGCAGTCAATTATTCGGACAGGGGACTGAGCAGTTCTTC.

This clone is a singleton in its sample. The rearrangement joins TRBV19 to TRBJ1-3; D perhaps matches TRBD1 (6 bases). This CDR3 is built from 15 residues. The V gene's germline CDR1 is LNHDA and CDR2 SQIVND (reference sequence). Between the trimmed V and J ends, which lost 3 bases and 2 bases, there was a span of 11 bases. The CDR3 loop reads CASSIGGLAGNTIYF. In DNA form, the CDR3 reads TGTGCCAGTAGTATCGGGGGGCTAGCTGGAAACACCATATATTTT.

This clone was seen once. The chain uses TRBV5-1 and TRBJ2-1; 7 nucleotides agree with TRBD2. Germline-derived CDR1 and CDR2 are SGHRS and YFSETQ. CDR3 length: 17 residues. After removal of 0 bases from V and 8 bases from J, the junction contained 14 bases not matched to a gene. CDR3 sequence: CASSLAAGTKVPHEQFF. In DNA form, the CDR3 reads TGCGCCAGCAGCTTGGCCGCGGGGACTAAGGTCCCCCATGAGCAGTTCTTC.

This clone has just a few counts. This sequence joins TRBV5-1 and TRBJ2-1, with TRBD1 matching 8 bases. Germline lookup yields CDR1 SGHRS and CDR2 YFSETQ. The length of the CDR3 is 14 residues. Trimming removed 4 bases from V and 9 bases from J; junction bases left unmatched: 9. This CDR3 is CASSPETGVGEQFF. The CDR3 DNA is TGCGCCAGCAGCCCAGAGACAGGGGTCGGTGAGCAGTTCTTC.

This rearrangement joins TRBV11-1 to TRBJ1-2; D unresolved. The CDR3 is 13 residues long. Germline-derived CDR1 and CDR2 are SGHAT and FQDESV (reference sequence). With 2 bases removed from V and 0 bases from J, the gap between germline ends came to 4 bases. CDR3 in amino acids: CASSLRANYGYTF. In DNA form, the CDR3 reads TGTGCCAGCAGCTTACGGGCTAACTATGGCTACACCTTC.

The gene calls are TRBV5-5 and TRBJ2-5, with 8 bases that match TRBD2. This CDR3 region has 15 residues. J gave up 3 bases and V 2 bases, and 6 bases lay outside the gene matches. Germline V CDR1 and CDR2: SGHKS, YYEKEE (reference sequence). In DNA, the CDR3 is TGTGCCAGCAGCTTCCCGACGGGGGGGAAAGAGACCCAGTACTTC. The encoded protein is CASSFPTGGKETQYF.

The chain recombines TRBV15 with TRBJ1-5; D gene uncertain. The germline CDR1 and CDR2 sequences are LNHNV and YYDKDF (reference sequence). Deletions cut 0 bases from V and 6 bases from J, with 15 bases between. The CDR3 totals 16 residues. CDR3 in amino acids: CATSREGGRVFQPQHF. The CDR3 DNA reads TGTGCCACCAGCAGAGAGGGAGGGAGAGTATTTCAGCCCCAGCATTTT.

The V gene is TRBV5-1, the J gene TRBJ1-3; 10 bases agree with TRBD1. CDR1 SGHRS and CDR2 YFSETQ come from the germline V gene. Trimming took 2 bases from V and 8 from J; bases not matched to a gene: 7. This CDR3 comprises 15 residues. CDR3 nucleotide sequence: TGCGCCAGCAGCTTTACGGGACAGGGGTTCGACACCATATATTTT. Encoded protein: CASSFTGQGFDTIYF.